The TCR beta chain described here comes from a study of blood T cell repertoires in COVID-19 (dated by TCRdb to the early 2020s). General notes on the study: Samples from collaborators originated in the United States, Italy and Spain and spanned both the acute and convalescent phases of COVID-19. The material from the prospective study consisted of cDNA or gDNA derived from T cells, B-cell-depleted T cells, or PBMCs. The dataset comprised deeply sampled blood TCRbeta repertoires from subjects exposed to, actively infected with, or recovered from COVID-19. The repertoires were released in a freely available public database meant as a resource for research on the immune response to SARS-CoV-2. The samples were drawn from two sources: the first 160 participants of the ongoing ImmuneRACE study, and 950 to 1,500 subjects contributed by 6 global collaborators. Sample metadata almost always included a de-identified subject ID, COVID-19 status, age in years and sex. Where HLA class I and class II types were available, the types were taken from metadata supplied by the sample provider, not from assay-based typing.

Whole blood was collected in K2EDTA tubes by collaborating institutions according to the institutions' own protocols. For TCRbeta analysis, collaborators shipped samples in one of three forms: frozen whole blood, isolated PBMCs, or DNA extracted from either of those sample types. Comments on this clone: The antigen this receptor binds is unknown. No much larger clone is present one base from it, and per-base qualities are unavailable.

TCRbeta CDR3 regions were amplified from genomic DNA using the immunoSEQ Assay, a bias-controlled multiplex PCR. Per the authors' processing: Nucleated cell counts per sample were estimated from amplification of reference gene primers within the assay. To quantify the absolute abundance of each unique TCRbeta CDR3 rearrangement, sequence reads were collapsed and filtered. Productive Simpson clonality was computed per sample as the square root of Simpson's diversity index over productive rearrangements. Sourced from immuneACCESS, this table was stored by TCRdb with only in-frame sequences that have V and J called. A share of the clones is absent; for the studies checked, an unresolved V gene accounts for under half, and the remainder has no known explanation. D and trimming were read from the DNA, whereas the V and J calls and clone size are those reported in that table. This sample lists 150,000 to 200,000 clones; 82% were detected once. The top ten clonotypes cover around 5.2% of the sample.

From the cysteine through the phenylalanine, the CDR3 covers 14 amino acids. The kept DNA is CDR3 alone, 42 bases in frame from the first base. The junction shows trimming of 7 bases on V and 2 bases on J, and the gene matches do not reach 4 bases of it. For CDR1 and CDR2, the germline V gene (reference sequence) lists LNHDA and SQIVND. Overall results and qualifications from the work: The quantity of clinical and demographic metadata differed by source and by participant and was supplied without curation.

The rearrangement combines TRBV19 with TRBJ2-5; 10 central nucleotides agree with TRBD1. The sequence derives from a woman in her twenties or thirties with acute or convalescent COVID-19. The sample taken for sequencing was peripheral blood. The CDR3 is CASNPGQGQETQYF. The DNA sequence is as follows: TGTGCCAGTAACCCGGGACAGGGGCAAGAGACCCAGTACTTC. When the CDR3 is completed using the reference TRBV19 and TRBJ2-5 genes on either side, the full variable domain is DGGITQSPKYLFRKEGQNVTLSCEQNLNHDAMYWYRQDPGQGLRLIYYSQIVNDFQKGDIAEGYSVSREKKESFPLTVTSAQKNPTAFYLCASNPGQGQETQYFGPGTRLLVL.